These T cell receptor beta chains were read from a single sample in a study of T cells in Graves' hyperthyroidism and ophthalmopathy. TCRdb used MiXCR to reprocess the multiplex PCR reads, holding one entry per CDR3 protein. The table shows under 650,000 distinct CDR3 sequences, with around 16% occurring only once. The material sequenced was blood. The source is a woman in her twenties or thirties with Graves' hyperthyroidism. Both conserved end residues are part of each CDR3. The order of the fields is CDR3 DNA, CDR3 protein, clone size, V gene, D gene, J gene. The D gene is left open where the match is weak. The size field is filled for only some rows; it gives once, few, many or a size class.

cdr3_nt: TGTGCCAGCAGCTTAGTCTGGGCAGGTGAAGCTTTCTTT
cdr3_aa: CASSLVWAGEAFF
clone_size: few
v_call: TRBV7-9
d_call: -
j_call: TRBJ1-1

cdr3_nt: TGTGCCAGCAGTTCGGGGGGTTGGGGAGCTTTCTTT
cdr3_aa: CASSSGGWGAFF
clone_size: many
v_call: TRBV28
d_call: -
j_call: TRBJ1-1

cdr3_nt: TGTGCCAGCAGCGAAAATCCCTACGAGCAGTACTTC
cdr3_aa: CASSENPYEQYF
clone_size: few
v_call: TRBV9
d_call: -
j_call: TRBJ2-7

cdr3_nt: TGTGCCAGCAGTGAGGGGGGGAACAGCTACAATGAGCAGTTCTTC
cdr3_aa: CASSEGGNSYNEQFF
clone_size: many
v_call: TRBV2
d_call: TRBD2
j_call: TRBJ2-1

cdr3_nt: TGTGCCAGCACCCCCCTAGCGAGGAACACCGGGGAGCTGTTTTTT
cdr3_aa: CASTPLARNTGELFF
clone_size: -
v_call: TRBV12-3/TRBV12-4
d_call: -
j_call: TRBJ2-2

cdr3_nt: TGCGCCAGCAGCCAATTCAGGGTCTCCGAGCAGTACTTC
cdr3_aa: CASSQFRVSEQYF
clone_size: -
v_call: TRBV4-1
d_call: -
j_call: TRBJ2-7

cdr3_nt: TGCAGTGCCACCACCATCATCCATAATTCACCCCTCCACTTT
cdr3_aa: CSATTIIHNSPLHF
clone_size: -
v_call: TRBV20-1
d_call: -
j_call: TRBJ1-6

cdr3_nt: TGTGCCAGCAGCCCGGCCCTTACTAGCGGGAGGGGGACAGATACGCAGTATTTT
cdr3_aa: CASSPALTSGRGTDTQYF
clone_size: -
v_call: TRBV28
d_call: TRBD2
j_call: TRBJ2-3

cdr3_nt: TGCGCCACCAAGCCCAAGCGGACCTACAATGAGCAGTTCTTC
cdr3_aa: CATKPKRTYNEQFF
clone_size: -
v_call: TRBV10-2
d_call: -
j_call: TRBJ2-1

cdr3_nt: TGTGCCAGCAGCAACCTAGGACAGGGGATCAATCAGCCCCAGCATTTT
cdr3_aa: CASSNLGQGINQPQHF
clone_size: -
v_call: TRBV5-6
d_call: TRBD1
j_call: TRBJ1-5

cdr3_nt: TGCGCCAGCAGCCAGGGCGAGGACGAGCCCTACGAGCAGTACTTC
cdr3_aa: CASSQGEDEPYEQYF
clone_size: many
v_call: TRBV4-1
d_call: -
j_call: TRBJ2-7

cdr3_nt: TGCAGCGTTGAAAAATTCGGGGGCAATGAGCAGTTCTTC
cdr3_aa: CSVEKFGGNEQFF
clone_size: -
v_call: TRBV29-1
d_call: -
j_call: TRBJ2-1

cdr3_nt: TGTGCCAGCAGCTTAGATGGGGCGGGGGTCTACAATGAGCAGTTCTTC
cdr3_aa: CASSLDGAGVYNEQFF
clone_size: many
v_call: TRBV11-3
d_call: TRBD2
j_call: TRBJ2-1

cdr3_nt: TGTGCCAGTAGTTCCCGGTCCAACACAGATACGCAGTATTTT
cdr3_aa: CASSSRSNTDTQYF
clone_size: few
v_call: TRBV19
d_call: -
j_call: TRBJ2-3

cdr3_nt: TGTGCCAGCAGCTTAGATCCGGGACAGGGCTATGGCTACACCTTC
cdr3_aa: CASSLDPGQGYGYTF
clone_size: -
v_call: TRBV7-2
d_call: TRBD1
j_call: TRBJ1-2

cdr3_nt: TGTGCCAGCAATCGGGATTCACCCCTCCACTTT
cdr3_aa: CASNRDSPLHF
clone_size: many
v_call: TRBV28
d_call: -
j_call: TRBJ1-6

cdr3_nt: TGTGCCAGCAGCCCTACTAGCGGGAGGGGAGAGACCCAGTACTTC
cdr3_aa: CASSPTSGRGETQYF
clone_size: many
v_call: TRBV12-3/TRBV12-4
d_call: TRBD2
j_call: TRBJ2-5

cdr3_nt: TGTGCCAGCAGTTTCGGGCTAACCCCCTACGAGCAGTACTTC
cdr3_aa: CASSFGLTPYEQYF
clone_size: many
v_call: TRBV27
d_call: -
j_call: TRBJ2-7

cdr3_nt: TGTGCCATCAGTGAGTCTCGGGGAAACACTGAAGCTTTCTTT
cdr3_aa: CAISESRGNTEAFF
clone_size: many
v_call: TRBV10-3
d_call: -
j_call: TRBJ1-1

cdr3_nt: TGTGCCAGCAGCAGTAGGACTAGTGCAGATACGCAGTATTTT
cdr3_aa: CASSSRTSADTQYF
clone_size: -
v_call: TRBV7-3
d_call: TRBD2
j_call: TRBJ2-3

cdr3_nt: TGTGCCTGGAGTGTAAATTCAGGGAGGTACGAGCAGTACTTC
cdr3_aa: CAWSVNSGRYEQYF
clone_size: -
v_call: TRBV30
d_call: -
j_call: TRBJ2-7

cdr3_nt: TGTGCCAGCAGTCCCGAAGGAGGTGGCTATGGCTACACCTTC
cdr3_aa: CASSPEGGGYGYTF
clone_size: many
v_call: TRBV2
d_call: -
j_call: TRBJ1-2

cdr3_nt: TGTGCCAGCAGCCCGGGACAGGGTAGCCATGAGCAGTTCTTC
cdr3_aa: CASSPGQGSHEQFF
clone_size: many
v_call: TRBV27
d_call: TRBD1
j_call: TRBJ2-1

cdr3_nt: TGTGCCAGCAGTTTACCAGGACTGACTTCACCCCTCCACTTT
cdr3_aa: CASSLPGLTSPLHF
clone_size: few
v_call: TRBV28
d_call: -
j_call: TRBJ1-6

cdr3_nt: TGTGCCAGCAGCGAGGTAGTGAATCAGCCCCAGCATTTT
cdr3_aa: CASSEVVNQPQHF
clone_size: many
v_call: TRBV6-1
d_call: -
j_call: TRBJ1-5

cdr3_nt: TGCGCCAGCAGCTCCCTCCCGGGACTAGCGGGATGGCACGGGCAGTACTTC
cdr3_aa: CASSSLPGLAGWHGQYF
clone_size: -
v_call: TRBV5-1
d_call: TRBD2
j_call: TRBJ2-7

cdr3_nt: TGTGCCAGCAGTTACTCACCAAGCTCTGGGGCCAACGTCCTGACTTTC
cdr3_aa: CASSYSPSSGANVLTF
clone_size: -
v_call: TRBV6-6
d_call: -
j_call: TRBJ2-6

cdr3_nt: TGTGCCAGCGGAAACTCGTACTTCCAAGAGACCCAGTACTTC
cdr3_aa: CASGNSYFQETQYF
clone_size: many
v_call: TRBV7-9
d_call: -
j_call: TRBJ2-5